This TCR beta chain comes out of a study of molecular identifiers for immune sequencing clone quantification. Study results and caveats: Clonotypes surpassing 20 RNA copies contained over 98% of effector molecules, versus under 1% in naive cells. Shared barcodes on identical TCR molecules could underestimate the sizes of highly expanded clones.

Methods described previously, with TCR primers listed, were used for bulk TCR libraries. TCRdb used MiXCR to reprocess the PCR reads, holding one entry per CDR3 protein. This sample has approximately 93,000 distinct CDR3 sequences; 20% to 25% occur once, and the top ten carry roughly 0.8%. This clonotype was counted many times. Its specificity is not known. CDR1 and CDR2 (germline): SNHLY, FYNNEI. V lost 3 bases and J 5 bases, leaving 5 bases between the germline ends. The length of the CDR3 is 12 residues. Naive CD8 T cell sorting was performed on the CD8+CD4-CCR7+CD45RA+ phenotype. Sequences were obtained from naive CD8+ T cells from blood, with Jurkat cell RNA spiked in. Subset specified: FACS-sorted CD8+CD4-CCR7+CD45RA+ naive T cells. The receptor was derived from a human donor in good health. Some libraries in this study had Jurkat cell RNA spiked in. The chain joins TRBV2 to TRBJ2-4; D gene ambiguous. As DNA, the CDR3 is TGTGCCAGCAGTGAGGACGAAAACATTCAGTACTTC. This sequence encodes CASSEDENIQYF.